This passage covers 30 T cell receptor beta chains from one sample sequenced in a study of monozygotic twins with inflammatory bowel disease. Using the 5' RACE reads, TCRdb records one entry per CDR3 protein without DNA. The listing records approximately 330,000 distinct CDR3 sequences. Sequencing used blood. The origin of the receptors is a human donor with ulcerative colitis or Crohn's disease, or a healthy co-twin of an affected twin (not recorded which).

The chain is built from TRBV3-1 and TRBJ2-1; TCRdb selects TRBD2, and the lack of DNA leaves this call unchecked. The CDR3 extends over 14 amino acids. Per germline, CDR1 LGHDT and CDR2 YNNKEL (reference sequence). This CDR3 is CASSQDIASSGSSF.

This chain uses TRBV28 with TRBJ1-5. This CDR3 has 13 amino acids. CDR1 is MDHEN and CDR2 is SYDVKM in the germline V gene. The CDR3 region is CASTRTVIQPQHF. The full variable domain, rest sourced from reference TRBV28 and TRBJ1-5, is DVKVTQSSRYLVKRTGEKVFLECVQDMDHENMFWYRQDPGLGLRLIYFSYDVKMKEKGDIPEGYSVSREKKERFSLILESASTNQTSMYLCASTRTVIQPQHFGDGTRLSIL.

This chain's CDR3 is CAISEGRGKETQYF. The rearrangement uses TRBV10-3 and TRBJ2-5. CDR1 and CDR2 from the germline V gene are ENHRY and SYGVKD. This CDR3 has 14 residues.

This sequence joins TRBV6-1 and TRBJ1-1; there is no DNA to check the TCRdb D call of TRBD1. Germline CDR1 and CDR2: MNHNS and SASEGT. The CDR3 spans 15 residues. The CDR3 loop is CASRHNPGGNTEAFF.

The J gene is TRBJ2-3, the V gene TRBV28. The germline V gene has CDR1 MDHEN and CDR2 SYDVKM. The CDR3 sequence is 15 residues long. The CDR3 loop is CASSPAAAPTDTQYF.

CDR3 region: CASSLSGSHVKRDGYTF. The gene calls are TRBV28 and TRBJ1-2; absent DNA, TCRdb's TRBD1 call cannot be checked. The length of the CDR3 is 17 residues. CDR1 MDHEN and CDR2 SYDVKM come from the germline V gene.

V usage is TRBV11-2 and J usage is TRBJ1-1; TCRdb's D call, TRBD1, is unchecked because there is no DNA. There are 14 residues in the CDR3. Per germline, CDR1 SGHAT and CDR2 FQNNGV. This CDR3 reads CASSRQTLNTEAFF.

The chain is built from TRBV6-4 and TRBJ2-2; the D call from TCRdb, TRBD2, cannot be confirmed without DNA. CDR1 and CDR2 from the germline V gene are MRHNA and SNTAGT. The CDR3 is made up of 22 amino acids. CDR3 residues: CASNPLLTSGRAGGLFAGELFF.

J is TRBJ2-2 and V is TRBV30; the TCRdb call, TRBD2, lacks DNA for checking. CDR1 GTSNPN and CDR2 SVGIG come from the germline V gene (reference sequence). The CDR3 extends over 15 amino acids. The CDR3 protein is CAWGKTSGTNRELFF. The variable domain in full, with the rest retrieved from reference TRBV30 and TRBJ2-2, is SQTIHQWPATLVQPVGSPLSLECTVEGTSNPNLYWYRQAAGRGLQLLFYSVGIGQISSEVPQNLSASRPQDRQFILSSKKLLLSDSGFYLCAWGKTSGTNRELFFGEGSRLTVL.

The V call is TRBV12-3 or TRBV12-4, the J call TRBJ2-1; the D call from TCRdb, TRBD1, cannot be confirmed without DNA. The CDR3 totals 18 residues. The CDR3 loop reads CASTGIRQGLGQWNEQFF.

The V and J genes are TRBV7-8 and TRBJ2-5. The CDR3 runs 14 residues. CDR1 is SGHVS, CDR2 FQNEAQ, per germline. The CDR3: CASSLARLGETQYF.

This chain links TRBV12-3 or TRBV12-4 with TRBJ2-5. This CDR3 comprises 12 residues. CDR3 amino acids: CASSFSQETQYF.

The chain couples TRBV20-1 to TRBJ2-5; TCRdb reports TRBD2, a call that lacks DNA to check it against. Germline V gene sequence: CDR1 DFQATT, CDR2 SNEGSKA (reference sequence). This CDR3 contains 14 residues. The CDR3 here is CSAPIAGPQETQYF.

The genes are TRBV29-1 and TRBJ2-2; with no DNA, the TCRdb D assignment of TRBD1 cannot be verified. The CDR3 consists of 11 residues. CDR1 is SQVTM, CDR2 ANQGSEA, per germline. The CDR3: CSVGQSGELFF.

V is TRBV4-1 and J is TRBJ2-5. CDR1 is MGHRA and CDR2 is YSYEKL in the germline V gene. The CDR3 has 14 residues. The CDR3 here is CASSQGTPQETQYF.

This chain connects TRBV15 to TRBJ2-7; TCRdb's D call, TRBD1, is unchecked because there is no DNA. The CDR3 contains 15 residues. Germline CDR1 is LNHNV and CDR2 is YYDKDF (reference sequence). The CDR3 loop reads CATSRDKGSGNEQYF.

The V gene is TRBV7-2, the J gene TRBJ1-5. Germline V gene data show CDR1 as SGHTA and CDR2 as FQGNSA. The CDR3 runs to 15 residues. The CDR3 protein is CASSWEGYSNQPQHF.

This sequence joins TRBV5-1 and TRBJ1-5. This CDR3 has 15 residues. Germline assignment: CDR1 SGHRS and CDR2 YFSETQ. CDR3 sequence: CASSLGWSGNQPQHF.

V is TRBV2 and J is TRBJ2-7; TCRdb names TRBD2, which stays unverified in the absence of DNA. The CDR3 extends over 14 amino acids. The germline CDR1 and CDR2 sequences are SNHLY and FYNNEI. This CDR3 reads CASSDRLGVVEQYF.

Here the CDR3 reads CASSPRDRAETQYF. V gene TRBV7-9 combines with J gene TRBJ2-5; TCRdb outputs TRBD1, but without DNA this stays unchecked. The CDR3 runs 14 residues. The germline V gene has CDR1 SEHNR and CDR2 FQNEAQ (reference sequence).

V is TRBV10-2 and J is TRBJ2-2. Germline V lookup: CDR1 WSHSY, CDR2 SAAADI. This CDR3 spans 13 amino acids. This CDR3 is CASSESSAGELFF.

The CDR3 loop is CSAIRFLNTEAFF. V and J are TRBV20-1 and TRBJ1-1. This CDR3 comprises 13 residues. Germline CDR1 and CDR2: DFQATT and SNEGSKA (reference sequence).

The genes are TRBV29-1 and TRBJ1-1; absent DNA, TCRdb's TRBD1 call cannot be checked. Germline CDR1 SQVTM, CDR2 ANQGSEA. The CDR3 loop spans 13 amino acids. The CDR3 here is CSLARDRGREAFF.

The rearrangement uses TRBV30 and TRBJ2-4; TCRdb selects TRBD1, and the lack of DNA leaves this call unchecked. Germline V lookup: CDR1 GTSNPN, CDR2 SVGIG (reference sequence). This CDR3 has 19 amino acids. CDR3 loop: CAWSLQGAKAWIAKNIQYF.

The chain recombines TRBV5-1 with TRBJ2-7; checking the TCRdb D call of TRBD2 is not possible without DNA. Germline V lookup: CDR1 SGHRS, CDR2 YFSETQ. The CDR3 length is 16 residues. This CDR3 reads CASKKDVGPSAYEQYF.

The rearrangement links TRBV15 to TRBJ2-7; with no DNA, the TCRdb D assignment of TRBD1 cannot be verified. Per germline, CDR1 LNHNV and CDR2 YYDKDF (reference sequence). CDR3 length equals 14 residues. The CDR3 loop reads CATRLTGGTYEQYF.

The J gene is TRBJ2-5, the V gene TRBV12-3 or TRBV12-4. The CDR3 loop spans 16 amino acids. This CDR3 is CASSFSLRPWEETQYF.

V usage is TRBV12-3 or TRBV12-4 and J usage is TRBJ1-2; absent DNA, TCRdb's TRBD1 call cannot be checked. The CDR3 is 15 amino acids. CDR3 loop: CASRDSSGQSKRLNF.

The chain is built from TRBV20-1 and TRBJ2-1; lacking DNA, the TRBD1 call made by TCRdb goes unchecked. Germline CDR1 is DFQATT and CDR2 is SNEGSKA (reference sequence). This CDR3 has 14 amino acids. CDR3 sequence: CSAHGTGPYNEQFF.

The chain has TRBV10-3 and TRBJ2-1; absent DNA, TCRdb's TRBD2 call cannot be checked. This CDR3 contains 14 residues. Germline lookup yields CDR1 ENHRY and CDR2 SYGVKD. The CDR3 is CAISGGLALNEQFF.